This TCR beta chain derives from a study of long-term antiretroviral therapy in people with HIV. The study's findings and limits: The study collected blood between about 2004 and 2018, possibly under older ART regimens. Compared with controls, HIV repertoires showed narrower CDR3 length ranges. Records did not include ART adherence, viral resistance or therapy changes.

This clone was seen a single time. No antigen is known for it. Until DNA extraction, the samples held between about 0.9-10 million cryopreserved PBMC. With survey level as its setting, the immunoSEQ assay was v3.0. Libraries were prepared by immunoSEQ multiplex PCR; TCRdb keeps only in-frame clonotypes and omits some of them. This sample has about 36,000 clones, with 80% found just once. CDR3 size: 15 residues. Trimming cost V 0 bases and J 0 bases, with 8 bases left between them. CDR1 is SGHKS and CDR2 is YYEKEE in the germline V gene (reference sequence). The V call is TRBV5-5, the J call TRBJ2-3; D unresolved. This clonotype originated in a man between 25 and 39 years old with HIV. Specimen: unsorted PBMCs, collected 3.4 years after starting antiretroviral therapy. The CDR3 protein is CASSLVQHSTDTQYF. The CDR3 nucleotides are TGTGCCAGCAGCTTGGTGCAGCATAGCACAGATACGCAGTATTTT.